The 8 T cell receptor beta chains below come from one sample, sequenced in a study of Ad26.COV2.S vaccination and SARS-CoV-2 variants. Treatment given: about 20 received Ad26.COV2.S at low or high dose, single or two shots; about 5 received placebo; per-sample allocation not given. After the first vaccine or placebo injection, samples were drawn on day 63. The assay was immunoSEQ multiplex PCR, and TCRdb's table has in-frame clones only and misses some. The table lists over 200,000 clones, 88% of them singletons. This sample comprised peripheral blood, obtained in a trial of Ad26.COV2.S vaccine versus placebo. The source of these receptors is a person between 18 and 65 years old who received the Ad26.COV2.S COVID-19 vaccine or a placebo.

The V and J genes are TRBV7-2 and TRBJ1-4; D may be TRBD1 (5 bases). This CDR3 has 15 residues. Germline V gene data show CDR1 as SGHTA and CDR2 as FQGNSA. Trimming shortened V by 1 base and J by 13 bases, and 19 bases separated the two germline ends. The CDR3 spells CASSLGVGGARTLFF. The CDR3 DNA reads TGTGCCAGCAGCTTAGGGGTCGGAGGGGCGAGGACACTGTTTTTT.

The gene calls are TRBV2 and TRBJ1-3; D not certain. CDR1 is SNHLY and CDR2 is FYNNEI in the germline V gene. V was shortened by 7 bases and J by 2 bases, with 9 bases between the two germline ends. The CDR3 is 13 residues long. CDR3 region: CASKKGTGNTIYF. The CDR3 DNA reads TGTGCCAGCAAAAAGGGTACTGGAAACACCATATATTTT.

The V call is TRBV7-2, the J call TRBJ1-1; D uncertain. Germline V gene sequence: CDR1 SGHTA, CDR2 FQGNSA. The CDR3 loop spans 12 amino acids. Trimming pared 2 bases from V and 3 bases from J, leaving 4 bases between. The CDR3 protein is CASSLSDTEAFF. The CDR3 coding sequence is TGTGCCAGCAGCTTATCGGACACTGAAGCTTTCTTT.

There are a few counts of this clone. This sequence joins TRBV2 and TRBJ1-1; TRBD1 is a possible D gene (6 bases). The V end lost 7 bases, the J end lost 1 base, and 19 bases lay between the germline ends. This CDR3 spans 16 amino acids. Germline values: CDR1 SNHLY, CDR2 FYNNEI. This chain's CDR3 is CASNIQGRARNTEAFF. In DNA form, the CDR3 reads TGTGCCAGCAACATACAGGGTAGGGCCCGGAACACTGAAGCTTTCTTT.

The CDR3 DNA sequence: TGCAGTGCTAGTACTAGCGGTCGGAGCGGCAATGAGCAGTTCTTC. Translated, it gives CSASTSGRSGNEQFF. J is TRBJ2-1 and V is TRBV20-1; TRBD2 agrees at 8 bases. From germline, CDR1 is DFQATT and CDR2 SNEGSKA (reference sequence). The CDR3 sequence is 15 residues long. V shed 3 bases, J shed 6 bases, and the junction held 10 bases outside the gene matches.

The J gene is TRBJ2-7, the V gene TRBV7-2; 10 bases agree with TRBD2. CDR1 is SGHTA and CDR2 is FQGNSA in the germline V gene. This CDR3 has 16 residues. With V trimmed by 2 bases and J by 5 bases, 9 bases remained unmatched. CDR3 loop: CASSLTPSGGRNEQYF. The CDR3 nucleotides are TGTGCCAGCAGCTTAACGCCTAGCGGGGGTCGGAACGAGCAGTACTTC.

V and J are TRBV4-3 and TRBJ2-1; a weak D match, TRBD1 (5 bases). V lost 3 bases and J lost 6, with 18 bases in between. This CDR3 comprises 16 residues. Germline lookup yields CDR1 LGHNA and CDR2 YSLEER. CDR3 DNA sequence: TGCGCCAGCAGCCAGGATATCAGGGCCGCGGCCAATGAGCAGTTCTTC. Its translation is CASSQDIRAAANEQFF.

This chain uses TRBV11-2 with TRBJ1-6, with D possibly matching TRBD1 (5 bases). The V and J ends lost 5 bases and 7 bases respectively, with 12 bases between them. Per germline, CDR1 SGHAT and CDR2 FQNNGV. This CDR3 is built from 14 residues. CDR3 nucleotide sequence: TGTGCCAGCAGCCGAGGGACGGAGAATTCACCCCTCCACTTT. It yields the protein CASSRGTENSPLHF.